The 14 T cell receptor beta chains presented below share a single source sample, sequenced in a study of T-cell reconstitution after alpha-beta-depleted transplantation in children. Preparation of the TCRbeta library used unique molecular identifiers. MiXCR, run by TCRdb on the PCR reads, gives a single entry per CDR3 protein. The table shows over 400,000 distinct CDR3 sequences, with approximately 12% occurring only once. The specimen was PBMCs from the stem cell graft donor, collected from the stem cell graft. The receptors were sampled from a human donor who donated a stem cell graft to a child with combined immunodeficiency.

At least ten counts were recorded for this clonotype. This chain links TRBV27 with TRBJ2-3; D not resolved. The CDR3 consists of 16 residues. Germline lookup yields CDR1 MNHEY and CDR2 SMNVEV (reference sequence). The V and J ends lost 2 bases and 1 base respectively, with 13 bases between them. CDR3 bases: TGTGCCAGCAGTTTAGCGGCTGTTTATGGCACAGATACGCAGTATTTT. Protein: CASSLAAVYGTDTQYF.

This rearrangement joins TRBV18 to TRBJ2-5; D unresolved. This CDR3 region has 14 residues. The V end lost 3 bases, the J end lost 4 bases, and 12 bases lay between the germline ends. CDR1 and CDR2 (germline): KGHSH, LQKENI. DNA of the CDR3: TGTGCCAGCTCACCCTCTACTATGGGAGAGACCCAGTACTTC. This encodes CASSPSTMGETQYF.

This rearrangement joins TRBV12-3 or TRBV12-4 to TRBJ1-2; D is undetermined. V was cut by 5 bases and J by 3 bases, with 13 bases left in between. The CDR3 length is 14 residues. DNA for the CDR3: TGTGCCAGCAGTCCACGGCTGTCACACTATGGCTACACCTTC. Encoded protein: CASSPRLSHYGYTF.

The chain uses TRBV4-3 and TRBJ1-2, with a possible D match to TRBD1 (5 bases). The CDR3 sequence is 14 residues long. Per the germline V gene, CDR1 is LGHNA and CDR2 is YSLEER. V was pared by 4 bases and J by 5 bases, with 14 bases between. CDR3 DNA sequence: TGCGCCAGCAGCCCTCCGGGGGGGTTGTATGGCTACACCTTC. Encoded protein: CASSPPGGLYGYTF.

This clonotype was counted a few times. The J gene is TRBJ1-5, the V gene TRBV7-9; D perhaps matches TRBD1 (5 bases). The V and J ends lost 5 bases and 10 bases respectively, with 12 bases between them. Per the germline V gene, CDR1 is SEHNR and CDR2 is FQNEAQ (reference sequence). This CDR3 region has 12 residues. Written as DNA, the CDR3 is TGTGCCAGCAGCCGCGAGGGGAGTCCCCAGCATTTT. Amino acids: CASSREGSPQHF.

Comment on this clonotype: At one boundary the junction diverges from the germline segment, which might be a read error. This chain uses TRBV4-2 with TRBJ1-3, with D perhaps matching TRBD1 (5 bases). This CDR3 is built from 15 residues. Looked up from germline, CDR1 is LGHNA and CDR2 is YNFKEQ. The CDR3 sequence: CASTQGAASGNTIYF. The CDR3, as DNA: TGTGCCAGCACCCAAGGGGCAGCCTCTGGAAACACCATATATTTT.

This clonotype was found a few times. The rearrangement uses TRBV11-2 and TRBJ1-2; tentatively, D is TRBD1 (5 bases). In germline, CDR1 is SGHAT, CDR2 FQNNGV. CDR3 length equals 14 residues. The germline V and J ends were trimmed by 0 bases and 7 bases, with 12 bases remaining between them. The CDR3: CASSLDREEAGYTF. CDR3 nucleotide sequence: TGTGCCAGCAGCTTAGACAGGGAGGAGGCTGGCTACACCTTC.

This clonotype was seen repeatedly, ten times or more. The chain has TRBV24-1 and TRBJ2-3, with 12 bases matching TRBD2. Germline-derived CDR1 and CDR2 are KGHDR and SFDVKD. V shed 4 bases, J shed 4 bases, and the junction held 5 bases outside the gene matches. The CDR3 runs to 16 residues. CDR3 bases: TGTGCCACCAGTGACCGGACTAGCGGGAACCCAGATACGCAGTATTTT. It codes for CATSDRTSGNPDTQYF.

This clonotype was picked up many times. V and J are TRBV7-8 and TRBJ2-1; 11 bases are a match to TRBD2. Germline CDR1 SGHVS, CDR2 FQNEAQ. The CDR3 covers 15 residues. V lost 0 bases to trimming and J lost 9 bases; unmatched junction nucleotides: 4. CDR3 sequence reads: CASSLAGLAGSEQFF. Here the CDR3 DNA reads TGTGCCAGCAGCTTAGCTGGACTAGCGGGTAGTGAGCAGTTCTTC.

This clonotype was seen repeatedly, ten times or more. The chain carries TRBV4-3 and TRBJ2-3; TRBD2 might be the D (6 bases). The ends were cut back, 3 bases at V and 0 bases at J, with 13 bases in the middle. The germline gives CDR1 LGHNA, CDR2 YSLEER. The length of the CDR3 is 16 residues. This CDR3 is CASSQAGFSSTDTQYF. Here the CDR3 DNA reads TGCGCCAGCAGCCAGGCGGGATTCTCTAGCACAGATACGCAGTATTTT.

In this sample, this clonotype turned up a few times. The rearrangement joins TRBV18 to TRBJ2-1, with a possible D match to TRBD2 (6 bases). Between the trimmed V and J ends, which lost 2 bases and 5 bases, there was a span of 13 bases. This CDR3 is 15 amino acids long. Germline V gives CDR1 KGHSH, CDR2 LQKENI. The CDR3 DNA reads as TGTGCCAGCTCACCAGTGTCTAGCGCCCACAATGAGCAGTTCTTC. Translating gives CASSPVSSAHNEQFF.

This chain joins TRBV27 and TRBJ2-2; a weak D match, TRBD1 (5 bases). CDR3 length: 15 amino acids. Germline CDR1 reads MNHEY; CDR2 reads SMNVEV (reference sequence). Trimming pared 6 bases from V and 6 bases from J, leaving 17 bases between. The CDR3 loop reads CASSPSPQGSGELFF. The DNA for the CDR3 is TGTGCCAGCAGCCCCTCCCCCCAGGGATCCGGGGAGCTGTTTTTT.

The chain is built from TRBV18 and TRBJ2-7, with D tentatively TRBD2 (6 bases). Germline-derived CDR1 and CDR2 are KGHSH and LQKENI. The V end lost 5 bases, the J end lost 3 bases, and 17 bases lay between the germline ends. CDR3 length: 15 amino acids. CDR3 loop: CASSGGTPPFYEQYF. CDR3 bases: TGTGCCAGCTCAGGAGGGACTCCTCCCTTCTACGAGCAGTACTTC.

This clonotype turned up a few times. The chain couples TRBV7-9 to TRBJ1-1; D is ambiguous. The CDR3 covers 14 residues. V gave up 3 bases and J gave up 6 bases, with 14 bases separating them. In germline, CDR1 is SEHNR, CDR2 FQNEAQ (reference sequence). The CDR3 coding sequence is TGTGCCAGCAGCTTGCCGCCGGGGAGGGCTGAAGCTTTCTTT. Protein product: CASSLPPGRAEAFF. Full variable domain (rest looked up from reference TRBV7-9 and TRBJ1-1): DTGVSQNPRHKITKRGQNVTFRCDPISEHNRLYWYRQTLGQGPEFLTYFQNEAQLEKSRLLSDRFSAERPKGSFSTLEIQRTEQGDSAMYLCASSLPPGRAEAFFGQGTRLTVV.